This TCR beta chain appears in the sequencing data of a study of Graves' ophthalmopathy and Graves' hyperthyroidism. The TCR beta CDR3 regions underwent amplification from RNA transcripts. First-round RT-PCR with HTBI primers preceded a second-round multiplex PCR. TCRdb re-called the multiplex PCR reads with MiXCR, one entry per CDR3 protein. Of 900,000 to 1,200,000 distinct CDR3 sequences in the sample, 35% to 45% were seen once. The table lists this clonotype with many counts. V lost 5 bases and J 4 bases, leaving 12 bases between the germline ends. From germline, CDR1 is MNHEY and CDR2 SVGAGI. The CDR3 has 14 residues.

The chain combines TRBV6-5 with TRBJ1-5, with no clear D. This TCR was recovered from an adult man with Graves' hyperthyroidism. The sample consisted of peripheral blood or thyroid tissue (not recorded which). CDR3 amino acids: CASSVYVVNQPQHF. CDR3 nucleotides: TGTGCCAGCAGTGTCTACGTCGTGAATCAGCCCCAGCATTTT.